The rows below give T cell receptor beta chains drawn from one sample of a study of response to subunit inactivated influenza vaccine. TCRdb reanalysed the RT-PCR reads using MiXCR and keeps one entry per CDR3 protein. The sample comprises about 540,000 distinct CDR3 sequences, roughly 25% of which are singletons, and 2.5% to 3.5% rests with the top ten. The same specimen was also included in a second study, on T cells expressing NK-cell markers.

The sample was CD4+ T cells sorted from PBMCs, taken 11 to 12 days after vaccination. These TCRs come from a man aged 45-65 years who received an inactivated influenza vaccine. Each CDR3 is given with its conserved first and last residue. Each record gives: D gene, J gene, clone size, V gene, CDR3 protein, CDR3 DNA. The D gene is left open where the match is weak. Clone size is given for some rows only: seen once, a few or many times, or a class if the clone is expanded.

d_gene: NA
j_gene: TRBJ2-7
abundance: few
v_gene: TRBV12-3/TRBV12-4
CDR3aa: CASSLQGPGQQYF
CDR3nt: TGTGCCAGCAGTTTACAGGGCCCCGGACAGCAGTACTTC

d_gene: NA
j_gene: TRBJ1-2
abundance: few
v_gene: TRBV7-9
CDR3aa: CASSLSSDRGYTF
CDR3nt: TGTGCCAGCAGCTTATCGTCGGACCGTGGCTACACCTTC

d_gene: NA
j_gene: TRBJ1-6
abundance: NA
v_gene: TRBV25-1
CDR3aa: CASSKGTPPMPLHF
CDR3nt: TGTGCCAGCAGCAAAGGGACTCCGCCGATGCCCCTCCACTTT

d_gene: NA
j_gene: TRBJ1-6
abundance: few
v_gene: TRBV13
CDR3aa: CASSLRSWNSPLHF
CDR3nt: TGTGCCAGCAGCTTACGCAGCTGGAATTCACCCCTCCACTTT

d_gene: NA
j_gene: TRBJ1-5
abundance: NA
v_gene: TRBV2
CDR3aa: CASSAGVNQPQHF
CDR3nt: TGTGCCAGCAGTGCGGGGGTCAATCAGCCCCAGCATTTT

d_gene: NA
j_gene: TRBJ2-7
abundance: NA
v_gene: TRBV27
CDR3aa: CASSFTYRVLEQYF
CDR3nt: TGTGCCAGCAGTTTTACTTACAGGGTTCTCGAGCAGTACTTC

d_gene: NA
j_gene: TRBJ2-1
abundance: many
v_gene: TRBV7-2
CDR3aa: CASSLGGYSYNEQFF
CDR3nt: TGTGCCAGCAGCTTAGGGGGGTACTCCTACAATGAGCAGTTCTTC

d_gene: NA
j_gene: TRBJ2-7
abundance: NA
v_gene: TRBV12-3/TRBV12-4
CDR3aa: CASSSQGSIYEQYF
CDR3nt: TGTGCCAGCAGTTCCCAGGGTTCGATCTACGAGCAGTACTTC

d_gene: NA
j_gene: TRBJ1-4
abundance: few
v_gene: TRBV10-3
CDR3aa: CAISEGGSNEKLFF
CDR3nt: TGTGCCATCAGCGAGGGGGGTTCTAATGAAAAACTGTTTTTT

d_gene: NA
j_gene: TRBJ1-6
abundance: NA
v_gene: TRBV6-1
CDR3aa: CASSVRDGSPLHF
CDR3nt: TGTGCCAGCAGTGTACGGGACGGTTCACCCCTCCACTTT

d_gene: TRBD1
j_gene: TRBJ2-7
abundance: once
v_gene: TRBV5-1
CDR3aa: CASSSGQGSDEQYF
CDR3nt: TGCGCCAGCAGCTCGGGACAGGGATCCGACGAGCAGTACTTC

d_gene: NA
j_gene: TRBJ2-2
abundance: once
v_gene: TRBV2
CDR3aa: CASRAGPGGGELFF
CDR3nt: TGTGCCAGCAGAGCCGGACCCGGTGGGGGGGAGCTGTTTTTT

d_gene: TRBD1
j_gene: TRBJ1-1
abundance: few
v_gene: TRBV20-1
CDR3aa: CSASGTGGFRSPFF
CDR3nt: TGCAGTGCTTCCGGGACAGGGGGCTTTCGTTCGCCTTTCTTT

d_gene: NA
j_gene: TRBJ1-5
abundance: few
v_gene: TRBV7-2
CDR3aa: CASSLAQGLNQPQHF
CDR3nt: TGTGCCAGCAGCTTAGCACAGGGCCTCAATCAGCCCCAGCATTTT

d_gene: TRBD1
j_gene: TRBJ1-6
abundance: few
v_gene: TRBV5-1
CDR3aa: CASRLRTGAGNSPLHF
CDR3nt: TGCGCCAGCAGATTACGGACAGGGGCCGGTAATTCACCCCTCCACTTT

d_gene: NA
j_gene: TRBJ2-1
abundance: few
v_gene: TRBV6-4
CDR3aa: CASSAGGGQRTYNEQFF
CDR3nt: TGTGCCAGCAGTGCAGGGGGGGGACAGCGAACCTACAATGAGCAGTTCTTC

d_gene: NA
j_gene: TRBJ2-1
abundance: NA
v_gene: TRBV20-1
CDR3aa: CSARQERNEQFF
CDR3nt: TGCAGTGCTCGCCAAGAGAGGAATGAGCAGTTCTTC

d_gene: NA
j_gene: TRBJ2-5
abundance: once
v_gene: TRBV29-1
CDR3aa: CSVELRTGRETQYF
CDR3nt: TGCAGCGTTGAGCTTCGGACGGGGAGAGAGACCCAGTACTTC

d_gene: NA
j_gene: TRBJ1-3
abundance: few
v_gene: TRBV6-5
CDR3aa: CASSYSRVGGNTIYF
CDR3nt: TGTGCCAGCAGTTATTCTAGGGTAGGCGGAAACACCATATATTTT

d_gene: NA
j_gene: TRBJ2-1
abundance: NA
v_gene: TRBV6-1
CDR3aa: CASSVGTAAVLEFF
CDR3nt: TGTGCCAGCAGTGTGGGGACGGCCGCCGTTCTGGAGTTCTTC

d_gene: NA
j_gene: TRBJ2-7
abundance: NA
v_gene: TRBV5-1
CDR3aa: CASSLGAGAEQYF
CDR3nt: TGCGCCAGCAGCTTGGGGGCAGGAGCCGAGCAGTACTTC

d_gene: TRBD2
j_gene: TRBJ2-3
abundance: many
v_gene: TRBV20-1
CDR3aa: CSATGLAGFTDTQYF
CDR3nt: TGCAGTGCAACGGGACTAGCGGGATTCACAGATACGCAGTATTTT

d_gene: NA
j_gene: TRBJ1-5
abundance: many
v_gene: TRBV9
CDR3aa: CASRDGWSNQPQHF
CDR3nt: TGTGCCAGCAGGGATGGATGGAGCAATCAGCCCCAGCATTTT

d_gene: NA
j_gene: TRBJ2-2
abundance: many
v_gene: TRBV18
CDR3aa: CASSPRSLGENTGELFF
CDR3nt: TGTGCCAGCTCACCTCGATCTCTGGGAGAGAACACCGGGGAGCTGTTTTTT

d_gene: TRBD1
j_gene: TRBJ2-7
abundance: NA
v_gene: TRBV6-2/TRBV6-3
CDR3aa: CASGDRGGEQYF
CDR3nt: TGTGCCAGCGGAGACAGGGGTGGCGAGCAGTACTTC

d_gene: TRBD1
j_gene: TRBJ2-1
abundance: NA
v_gene: TRBV20-1
CDR3aa: CSARPGTGYNEQFF
CDR3nt: TGCAGTGCTAGACCCGGGACAGGGTACAATGAGCAGTTCTTC

d_gene: NA
j_gene: TRBJ1-2
abundance: NA
v_gene: TRBV9
CDR3aa: CASSVDGGGVYGYTF
CDR3nt: TGTGCCAGCAGCGTAGATGGCGGGGGAGTCTATGGCTACACCTTC

d_gene: NA
j_gene: TRBJ2-1
abundance: once
v_gene: TRBV20-1
CDR3aa: CSARVGPSAEQFF
CDR3nt: TGCAGTGCCCGAGTTGGGCCTTCCGCTGAGCAGTTCTTC

d_gene: NA
j_gene: TRBJ1-6
abundance: many
v_gene: TRBV3-1
CDR3aa: CASSQAQGNSPLHF
CDR3nt: TGTGCCAGCAGCCAAGCCCAGGGGAATTCACCCCTCCACTTT

d_gene: TRBD1
j_gene: TRBJ1-6
abundance: few
v_gene: TRBV4-1
CDR3aa: CASSQAREGGITNSPLHF
CDR3nt: TGCGCCAGCAGCCAAGCTAGGGAAGGGGGCATAACGAATTCACCCCTCCACTTT

d_gene: TRBD1
j_gene: TRBJ2-1
abundance: NA
v_gene: TRBV7-3
CDR3aa: CASSPGQGENEQFF
CDR3nt: TGTGCCAGCAGCCCGGGACAGGGGGAAAATGAGCAGTTCTTC

d_gene: TRBD2
j_gene: TRBJ2-5
abundance: few
v_gene: TRBV5-1
CDR3aa: CASRQAGGPETQYF
CDR3nt: TGCGCCAGCAGACAAGCGGGGGGGCCAGAGACCCAGTACTTC

d_gene: NA
j_gene: TRBJ1-6
abundance: few
v_gene: TRBV25-1
CDR3aa: CASSELGWGPGNNSPLHF
CDR3nt: TGTGCCAGCAGTGAATTGGGGTGGGGACCTGGTAATAATTCACCCCTCCACTTT

d_gene: NA
j_gene: TRBJ2-1
abundance: few
v_gene: TRBV6-1
CDR3aa: CASTLTGSSYNEQFF
CDR3nt: TGTGCCAGTACACTGACAGGCAGCTCCTACAATGAGCAGTTCTTC

d_gene: NA
j_gene: TRBJ2-2
abundance: NA
v_gene: TRBV5-1
CDR3aa: CASSLYNPTNTGELFF
CDR3nt: TGCGCCAGCAGCTTGTATAACCCCACGAACACCGGGGAGCTGTTTTTT

d_gene: TRBD2
j_gene: TRBJ2-2
abundance: NA
v_gene: TRBV25-1
CDR3aa: CASSLAGLAGGLNTGELFF
CDR3nt: TGTGCCAGCAGTTTAGCGGGACTAGCGGGGGGACTGAACACCGGGGAGCTGTTTTTT

d_gene: TRBD2
j_gene: TRBJ2-5
abundance: few
v_gene: TRBV7-2
CDR3aa: CASSSRTRGVRETQYF
CDR3nt: TGTGCCAGCAGCTCGCGGACTAGGGGTGTTCGGGAGACCCAGTACTTC

d_gene: TRBD2
j_gene: TRBJ2-3
abundance: few
v_gene: TRBV7-9
CDR3aa: CATQRGRWDTQYF
CDR3nt: TGTGCCACTCAGCGGGGTAGATGGGATACGCAGTATTTT

d_gene: NA
j_gene: TRBJ2-2
abundance: few
v_gene: TRBV7-8
CDR3aa: CASSAKRGSGELFF
CDR3nt: TGTGCCAGCAGCGCTAAGCGCGGGTCCGGGGAGCTGTTTTTT

d_gene: TRBD2
j_gene: TRBJ2-1
abundance: few
v_gene: TRBV11-1
CDR3aa: CASSLRSSGRALSNEQFF
CDR3nt: TGTGCCAGCAGCTTAAGATCAAGCGGGAGGGCCTTATCCAATGAGCAGTTCTTC

d_gene: NA
j_gene: TRBJ1-1
abundance: few
v_gene: TRBV12-3/TRBV12-4
CDR3aa: CASSLGEPRAFF
CDR3nt: TGTGCCAGCAGTCTAGGGGAGCCTAGGGCTTTCTTT

d_gene: NA
j_gene: TRBJ2-5
abundance: few
v_gene: TRBV9
CDR3aa: CASSAGGTSETQYF
CDR3nt: TGTGCCAGCAGCGCGGGTGGCACCTCAGAGACCCAGTACTTC

d_gene: TRBD2
j_gene: TRBJ2-2
abundance: NA
v_gene: TRBV4-3
CDR3aa: CASSPEGLKGTGELFF
CDR3nt: TGCGCCAGCAGCCCCGAGGGACTAAAAGGCACCGGGGAGCTGTTTTTT

d_gene: TRBD2
j_gene: TRBJ2-1
abundance: few
v_gene: TRBV11-1
CDR3aa: CASSPLVRLAGASDEQFF
CDR3nt: TGTGCCAGCAGCCCTCTAGTCCGACTAGCGGGAGCTTCTGATGAGCAGTTCTTC

d_gene: NA
j_gene: TRBJ2-3
abundance: few
v_gene: TRBV5-1
CDR3aa: CASSLGSGLPTDTQYF
CDR3nt: TGCGCCAGCAGCTTGGGGTCCGGTCTCCCCACAGATACGCAGTATTTT

d_gene: NA
j_gene: TRBJ2-5
abundance: few
v_gene: TRBV10-3
CDR3aa: CAIRGGETQYF
CDR3nt: TGTGCCATCAGAGGGGGTGAGACCCAGTACTTC